The sequence of this T cell receptor beta chain was determined in a study of PD-L1 blockade in urothelial cancer. As for the study in general: Researchers looked at the blood 3 weeks (second dose) and 6 weeks after treatment began.

Each PCR reaction had synthetic TCR analog templates spiked into it. Sequencing used immunoSEQ multiplex PCR; TCRdb keeps in-frame clones, though not all of them. This sample carries approximately 94,000 clones, roughly 91% of them seen once, and the ten largest clones take approximately 2%. This clone was seen only a few times. The time point is: pretreatment peripheral blood. The sequence came from a man aged 60 to 75 with urothelial cancer. The sequences come from PBMCs, collected around atezolizumab (anti-PD-L1) treatment.

The CDR3 region is CASSEFGGIEETQYF. DNA of the CDR3: TGCGCCAGCAGTGAGTTCGGCGGGATCGAGGAGACCCAGTACTTC. The V call is TRBV10-1, the J call TRBJ2-5; a possible D gene is TRBD2 (6 bases). V was trimmed by 1 base and J by 5 bases, leaving 14 bases between them. Germline V gene lookup returns CDR1 WNHNN and CDR2 SYGVQD (reference sequence). CDR3 length: 15 amino acids.